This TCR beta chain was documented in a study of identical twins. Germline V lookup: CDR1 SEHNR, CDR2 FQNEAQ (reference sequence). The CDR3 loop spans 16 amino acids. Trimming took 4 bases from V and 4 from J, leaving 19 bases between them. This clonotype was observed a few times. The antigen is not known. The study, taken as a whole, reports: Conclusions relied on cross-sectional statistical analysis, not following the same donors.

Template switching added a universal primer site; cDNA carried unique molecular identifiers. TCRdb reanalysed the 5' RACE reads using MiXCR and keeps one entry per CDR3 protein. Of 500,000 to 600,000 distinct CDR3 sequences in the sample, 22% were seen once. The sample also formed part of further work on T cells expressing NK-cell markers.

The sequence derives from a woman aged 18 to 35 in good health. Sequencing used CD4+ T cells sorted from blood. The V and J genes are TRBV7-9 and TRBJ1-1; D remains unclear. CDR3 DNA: TGTGCCAGCAGCTCGGAAGTAATCAGGCGCAGCACTGAAGCTTTCTTT. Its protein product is CASSSEVIRRSTEAFF.